These 11 T cell receptor beta chains share one sample of origin, sequenced in a study of blood T cell repertoires in COVID-19. Produced via immunoSEQ multiplex PCR; TCRdb's table is partial and in-frame only. Counted here are tens of thousands of clones, about two thirds occurring once; the ten biggest clones make up around 23%. Sequencing was performed on peripheral blood. The origin of the receptors is a woman in her sixties or seventies in a cohort sampled during active or convalescent COVID-19.

As regards this clone: This same CDR3 is encoded by further DNA sequences in the sample. This sequence joins TRBV29-1 and TRBJ2-3, with a tentative D call TRBD1 (7 bases). Germline lookup yields CDR1 SQVTM and CDR2 ANQGSEA. Trimming left V 3 bases short and J 1 base short, with 8 bases between. The CDR3 consists of 13 residues. The CDR3 reads CSVDRGGTDTQYF. The CDR3 nucleotides read TGCAGCGTTGACAGGGGGGGCACAGATACGCAGTATTTT.

This sequence joins TRBV10-3 and TRBJ1-2; tentatively, D is TRBD1 (5 bases). CDR1 and CDR2 (germline): ENHRY, SYGVKD. Trimming took 3 bases from V and 5 from J, leaving 10 bases between them. This CDR3 region has 13 residues. The CDR3 loop reads CAISDGGGYGYTF. The DNA for the CDR3 is TGTGCCATCAGTGATGGGGGAGGGTATGGCTACACCTTC.

This clone appeared a single time. The sample has other DNA sequences that encode this CDR3 too. The chain employs TRBV7-3 and TRBJ2-3; 8 nucleotides line up with TRBD2. There are 14 residues in the CDR3. The ends lost 5 bases at V and 6 bases at J; junction bases unmatched: 7. Germline lookup yields CDR1 SGHTA and CDR2 FQGTGA. The CDR3 loop is CASSPGLAVDTQYF. For the CDR3, the DNA is TGTGCCAGCAGCCCTGGACTAGCCGTGGATACGCAGTATTTT.

The rearrangement joins TRBV20-1 to TRBJ2-7, with 8 positions matching TRBD1. The CDR3 extends over 11 amino acids. V trimming: 6 bases; J trimming: 3 bases; junction bases outside the gene matches: 1. Germline V gene lookup returns CDR1 DFQATT and CDR2 SNEGSKA (reference sequence). The CDR3 sequence is CSADRVYEQYF. The CDR3 nucleotides are TGCAGTGCGGACAGGGTCTACGAGCAGTACTTC.

The chain carries TRBV4-2 and TRBJ2-5; 7 positions match TRBD2. The germline V gene encodes CDR1 LGHNA and CDR2 YNFKEQ. With V trimmed by 3 bases and J by 5 bases, 6 bases remained unmatched. CDR3 length: 14 amino acids. The CDR3 sequence: CASSQGPGGETQYF. In nucleotides, the CDR3 is TGTGCCAGCAGCCAGGGACCGGGAGGCGAGACCCAGTACTTC.

This clone was found a few times. The J gene is TRBJ1-1, the V gene TRBV2, with D unclear. Germline V gene sequence: CDR1 SNHLY, CDR2 FYNNEI. Trimming stripped 3 bases from V and 4 bases from J, with 6 bases between. This CDR3 is 12 amino acids long. The DNA of the CDR3 is TGTGCCAGCAGTGACTTCCGCACTGAAGCTTTCTTT. Protein product: CASSDFRTEAFF.

The V gene is TRBV19, the J gene TRBJ1-3; D is possibly TRBD1 (6 bases). The V gene lost 2 bases and the J gene lost 2 bases, with 10 bases spanning the gap. This CDR3 region has 15 residues. CDR1 and CDR2 (germline): LNHDA, SQIVND (reference sequence). CDR3 DNA: TGTGCCAGTAGTATAAGACAGGTGGCTGGAAACACCATATATTTT. Its translation is CASSIRQVAGNTIYF.

This clone was seen once. The V and J genes are TRBV7-9 and TRBJ1-2; the match to TRBD1 covers 7 bases. Per germline, CDR1 SEHNR and CDR2 FQNEAQ (reference sequence). Trimming removed 5 bases from V and 7 bases from J; junction bases left unmatched: 7. This CDR3 region has 13 residues. The chain's CDR3 is CASSRTGDSGYTF. DNA for the CDR3: TGTGCCAGCAGCCGCACAGGGGACTCTGGCTACACCTTC.

The chain joins TRBV18 to TRBJ1-1, with D possibly TRBD1 on 5 matching bases. The germline gives CDR1 KGHSH, CDR2 LQKENI. V lost 3 bases, J lost 4 bases, and 21 bases lay in between. The CDR3 runs to 17 residues. Written as DNA, the CDR3 is TGTGCCAGCTCACCTAACCGGGACTCCGAATGGGGCACTGAAGCTTTCTTT. Its protein product is CASSPNRDSEWGTEAFF. The full variable domain, rest sourced from reference TRBV18 and TRBJ1-1, is NAGVMQNPRHLVRRRGQEARLRCSPMKGHSHVYWYRQLPEEGLKFMVYLQKENIIDESGMPKERFSAEFPKEGPSILRIQQVVRGDSAAYFCASSPNRDSEWGTEAFFGQGTRLTVV.

This clone was counted many times. The chain combines TRBV11-1 with TRBJ1-1, with 7 bases aligning to TRBD1. V shed 5 bases and J 2 bases; nucleotides not matched to a gene: 8. This CDR3 spans 15 amino acids. CDR1 is SGHAT and CDR2 is FQDESV in the germline V gene (reference sequence). This CDR3 is CASSAAGTANTEAFF. CDR3 bases: TGTGCCAGCAGCGCCGCCGGGACAGCAAACACTGAAGCTTTCTTT.

In this sample, this clone turned up once. V gene TRBV4-1 combines with J gene TRBJ1-1; 9 bases align to TRBD1. The germline gives CDR1 MGHRA, CDR2 YSYEKL. This CDR3 contains 16 residues. The junction had 7 bases not matched to a gene; V was cut back by 0 bases and J by 5 bases. The CDR3 region is CASSQETGGLWTEAFF. The DNA of the CDR3 is TGCGCCAGCAGCCAAGAAACAGGGGGCTTATGGACTGAAGCTTTCTTT.